These 24 T cell receptor beta chains originate from one sample sequenced in a study of spatial heterogeneity in lung cancer. TCRdb re-called the 5' RACE reads through MiXCR, storing one row per CDR3 protein. Altogether 17,000 or so distinct CDR3 sequences are present, around a fifth being singletons, with the ten largest covering around 19%. Time point of the sample: sample taken at primary tumor resection. Unsorted tumor, nontumor lung tissue or cryopreserved PBMC supplied the whole RNA. The sample in question was PBMCs, obtained at surgery. The receptors were sampled from a female donor with early-stage non-small cell lung cancer.

In regard to this clonotype: Sequence at one end of the junction differs from germline and may be a read error. CDR3: CAGSLTGNAYEQYF. The CDR3 DNA reads as TGTGCCGGCAGCCTAACAGGTAACGCCTACGAGCAGTACTTC. The rearrangement joins TRBV28 to TRBJ2-7; the D gene is possibly TRBD1 (5 bases). The germline V gene encodes CDR1 MDHEN and CDR2 SYDVKM. The CDR3 sequence is 14 residues long.

Sample share makes this clonotype medium-sized. CDR3 region: CASSRGGQGPKETQYF. The DNA for the CDR3 is TGTGCCAGCAGCCGAGGGGGACAGGGTCCGAAAGAGACCCAGTACTTC. The rearrangement links TRBV7-2 to TRBJ2-5; 9 nucleotides agree with TRBD1. This CDR3 is 16 amino acids long. Looked up from germline, CDR1 is SGHTA and CDR2 is FQGNSA. V lost 5 bases, J lost 3 bases, and 10 bases stayed unmatched.

This clonotype was seen repeatedly, ten times or more. The chain joins TRBV5-1 to TRBJ1-2; D is unresolved. Germline V gives CDR1 SGHRS, CDR2 YFSETQ. The CDR3 loop spans 13 amino acids. The germline V and J ends were trimmed by 1 base and 8 bases, with 12 bases remaining between them. This CDR3 reads CASSLFDGGGYTF. The CDR3 bases are TGCGCCAGCAGCTTGTTCGATGGTGGCGGCTACACCTTC. The entire variable domain, with the rest obtained from reference TRBV5-1 and TRBJ1-2, is as follows: KAGVTQTPRYLIKTRGQQVTLSCSPISGHRSVSWYQQTPGQGLQFLFEYFSETQRNKGNFPGRFSGRQFSNSRSEMNVSTLELGDSALYLCASSLFDGGGYTFGSGTRLTVV.

This clonotype has a count of ten or more. The chain couples TRBV24-1 to TRBJ2-1, with 7 bases aligning to TRBD1. The CDR3 spans 14 residues. The V gene's germline CDR1 is KGHDR and CDR2 SFDVKD. J gave up 6 bases and V 0 bases, and 1 base lay outside the gene matches. CDR3 loop: CATSDLGDSNEQFF. CDR3 in DNA: TGTGCCACCAGTGATTTGGGGGACAGCAATGAGCAGTTCTTC.

The genes are TRBV4-3 and TRBJ2-2; no clear D gene. CDR1 LGHNA and CDR2 YSLEER come from the germline V gene. The CDR3 covers 16 residues. Trimming left V 0 bases short and J 1 base short, with 9 bases between. Here the CDR3 reads CASSQDVLGNTGELFF. For the CDR3, the DNA is TGCGCCAGCAGCCAAGACGTATTGGGGAACACCGGGGAGCTGTTTTTT.

This clonotype showed up many times. The J gene is TRBJ2-6, the V gene TRBV6-2 or TRBV6-3, with D maybe TRBD1 (5 bases). Germline lookup yields CDR1 MNHEY and CDR2 SVGEGT. Trimming cost V 6 bases and J 12 bases, with 15 bases left between them. This CDR3 has 13 amino acids. The CDR3 region is CASRRGQLAVLTF. For the CDR3, the DNA is TGTGCCAGCAGACGAGGACAATTGGCCGTCCTGACTTTC.

V and J are TRBV6-5 and TRBJ2-5, with D perhaps TRBD2 (6 bases). The germline CDR1 and CDR2 sequences are MNHEY and SVGAGI. The CDR3 length is 13 residues. V gave up 6 bases and J gave up 4 bases, with 12 bases separating them. In DNA form, the CDR3 reads TGTGCCAGCAGCCCAGTGGAGGGAGAGACCCAGTACTTC. Translation: CASSPVEGETQYF.

By its share, this clonotype is medium-sized (0.01 to 0.1%). The CDR3 bases are TGCAGTGCTAACCTCCGGGACCCCCAGCAGCAGTACTTC. Residues: CSANLRDPQQQYF. The chain uses TRBV20-1 and TRBJ2-7; D tentatively fits TRBD1 or TRBD2 (5 bases each). This CDR3 contains 13 residues. CDR1 and CDR2 from the germline V gene are DFQATT and SNEGSKA (reference sequence). Deletions cut 4 bases from V and 8 bases from J, with 18 bases between.

This clonotype has ten or more counts. J is TRBJ2-2 and V is TRBV7-2; 10 nucleotides align to TRBD2. The CDR3 is 16 amino acids. Trimming removed 5 bases from V and 4 bases from J; junction bases left unmatched: 7. Germline lookup yields CDR1 SGHTA and CDR2 FQGNSA. The CDR3: CASSKVAGGGTGELFF. The DNA for the CDR3 is TGTGCCAGCAGCAAAGTAGCGGGAGGCGGCACCGGGGAGCTGTTTTTT.

The rearrangement links TRBV3-1 to TRBJ1-3; D gene uncertain. CDR1 is LGHDT and CDR2 is YNNKEL in the germline V gene (reference sequence). Deletions cut 1 base from V and 2 bases from J, with 12 bases between. This CDR3 has 16 amino acids. In DNA form, the CDR3 reads TGTGCCAGCAGCCAAGTTTTAAGGCCCGCTGGAAACACCATATATTTT. Protein: CASSQVLRPAGNTIYF.

This clonotype ranks as medium-sized (0.01 to 0.1%). The rearrangement uses TRBV7-2 and TRBJ1-5; D not certain. The CDR3 covers 16 residues. V gave up 0 bases and J gave up 4 bases, with 13 bases separating them. The germline gives CDR1 SGHTA, CDR2 FQGNSA. The CDR3 DNA follows: TGTGCCAGCAGCTTAGCACGGACCGACGGTAATCAGCCCCAGCATTTT. This translates into CASSLARTDGNQPQHF.

This clonotype appeared many times. The chain employs TRBV7-8 and TRBJ2-1; TRBD1 matches 9 bases. V dropped 3 bases and J dropped 3; count of bases not matched to a gene: 3. The germline V gene has CDR1 SGHVS and CDR2 FQNEAQ. The CDR3 covers 15 residues. CDR3 nucleotides: TGTGCCAGCAGCTTCGGGACAGGGTACTACAATGAGCAGTTCTTC. Translating gives CASSFGTGYYNEQFF.

The chain employs TRBV5-1 and TRBJ2-3; TRBD2 matches 10 bases. Trimming cost V 2 bases and J 2 bases; bases outside gene matches: 11. CDR1 and CDR2 from the germline V gene are SGHRS and YFSETQ. The CDR3 has 18 residues. The CDR3 loop reads CASSFTPPSGGSTDTQYF. CDR3 sequence (DNA): TGCGCCAGCAGCTTCACTCCTCCTAGCGGGGGCTCCACAGATACGCAGTATTTT. Combining the CDR3 with reference TRBV5-1 and TRBJ2-3 gives the whole variable domain KAGVTQTPRYLIKTRGQQVTLSCSPISGHRSVSWYQQTPGQGLQFLFEYFSETQRNKGNFPGRFSGRQFSNSRSEMNVSTLELGDSALYLCASSFTPPSGGSTDTQYFGPGTRLTVL.

The chain combines TRBV5-1 with TRBJ1-6; 7 bases are shared with TRBD1. J gave up 9 bases and V 5 bases, and 8 bases lay outside the gene matches. The CDR3 covers 14 residues. Germline V gene lookup returns CDR1 SGHRS and CDR2 YFSETQ. This CDR3 reads CASREGQLISPLHF. In DNA form, the CDR3 reads TGCGCCAGCAGGGAGGGACAGCTGATTTCACCCCTCCACTTT.

This clonotype was observed at least ten times. This chain links TRBV7-2 with TRBJ2-1; the D gene is possibly TRBD2 (5 bases). Deletions cut 5 bases from V and 4 bases from J, with 9 bases between. Germline values: CDR1 SGHTA, CDR2 FQGNSA. The CDR3 spans 13 residues. CDR3 region: CASSPGKYNEQFF. The CDR3 DNA reads TGTGCCAGCAGCCCGGGGAAATACAATGAGCAGTTCTTC.

In this sample, this clonotype turned up many times. The CDR3 is CASSGGGERVTYEQYF. The CDR3 DNA reads as TGTGCCAGCAGCGGAGGGGGGGAGCGGGTGACCTACGAGCAGTACTTC. The J gene is TRBJ2-7, the V gene TRBV9, with D possibly being TRBD2 (7 bases). Germline V gives CDR1 SGDLS, CDR2 YYNGEE. The CDR3 is 16 residues long. Trimming removed 3 bases at V and 2 bases at J, with 18 bases between. The full variable domain, in which reference TRBV9 and TRBJ2-7 provide the parts outside the CDR3, is DSGVTQTPKHLITATGQRVTLRCSPRSGDLSVYWYQQSLDQGLQFLIQYYNGEERAKGNILERFSAQQFPDLHSELNLSSLELGDSALYFCASSGGGERVTYEQYFGPGTRLTVT.

V is TRBV7-9 and J is TRBJ2-5; perhaps TRBD2 as D (5 bases). V was cut by 3 bases and J by 0 bases, with 8 bases left in between. The CDR3 runs 14 residues. Germline V gene data show CDR1 as SEHNR and CDR2 as FQNEAQ (reference sequence). The CDR3 bases are TGTGCCAGCAGCTTGGAGGAGTACCAAGAGACCCAGTACTTC. Translated, it gives CASSLEEYQETQYF.

This clonotype has at least ten counts. V gene TRBV28 combines with J gene TRBJ1-1; TRBD1 is a possible D gene (5 bases). The V gene lost 3 bases and the J gene lost 1 base, with 12 bases spanning the gap. Germline CDR1 is MDHEN and CDR2 is SYDVKM. There are 15 residues in the CDR3. CDR3 region: CASSFVGTGNTEAFF. CDR3 coding DNA: TGTGCCAGCAGTTTTGTCGGGACGGGGAACACTGAAGCTTTCTTT.

This clonotype was observed at least ten times. V usage is TRBV7-2 and J usage is TRBJ2-3, with no clear D. Trimming took 1 base from V and 0 from J, leaving 11 bases between them. This CDR3 spans 16 amino acids. Germline CDR1 SGHTA, CDR2 FQGNSA. In DNA, the CDR3 is TGTGCCAGCAGCTTAGTTCGCGGTCCTAGCACAGATACGCAGTATTTT. It encodes CASSLVRGPSTDTQYF.

This clonotype counts as medium-sized. The CDR3, as DNA: TGTGCCAGCAGCCAAGCTCAGAACAGGGGGGGTGAAAAACTGTTTTTT. Its translation: CASSQAQNRGGEKLFF. The genes are TRBV4-2 and TRBJ1-4, with 8 bases that match TRBD1. This CDR3 is 16 amino acids long. V shed 1 base and J 7 bases; nucleotides not matched to a gene: 8. CDR1 is LGHNA, CDR2 YNFKEQ, per germline.

This clonotype was seen repeatedly, ten times or more. The gene calls are TRBV29-1 and TRBJ2-7; D is ambiguous. Per the germline V gene, CDR1 is SQVTM and CDR2 is ANQGSEA. Trimming removed 4 bases from V and 0 bases from J, with 7 bases in between. The CDR3 consists of 12 residues. The CDR3 is CSVVGSSYEQYF. The CDR3 nucleotides read TGCAGCGTTGTTGGCAGCTCCTACGAGCAGTACTTC.

This clonotype was recorded many times. For the CDR3, the DNA is TGCAGCGTTGAGATGTATTCCTACGAGCAGTACTTC. The encoded protein is CSVEMYSYEQYF. This chain connects TRBV29-1 to TRBJ2-7; D is unresolved. CDR1 and CDR2 (germline): SQVTM, ANQGSEA. V gave up 3 bases and J gave up 1 base, with 7 bases separating them. CDR3 size: 12 residues.

A few counts support this clonotype. The V call is TRBV12-3 or TRBV12-4, the J call TRBJ2-3, with a possible D match to TRBD2 (6 bases). Trimming pared 3 bases from V and 4 bases from J, leaving 11 bases between. This CDR3 spans 14 amino acids. The CDR3 nucleotides are TGTGCCAGCAGTTTCCGGGAGTTATCAGATACGCAGTATTTT. Amino acid sequence: CASSFRELSDTQYF.

This clonotype was detected a few times. The V gene is TRBV4-2, the J gene TRBJ1-4; 7 bases map to TRBD1. The junction had 6 bases not matched to a gene; V was cut back by 4 bases and J by 7 bases. The CDR3 runs 14 residues. Germline values: CDR1 LGHNA, CDR2 YNFKEQ. The chain's CDR3 is CASSPGQPAEKLFF. The CDR3 DNA follows: TGTGCCAGCAGCCCGGGACAGCCAGCTGAAAAACTGTTTTTT.